This record looks at one T cell receptor (beta chain) sequence and its context. No antigen is known for it. The data belong to a study of CD8 T cells in ankylosing spondylitis. Study conclusions and caveats: The disease-linked clones had a CD8+ phenotype and low blood frequencies. Disease-associated clones were reportedly significantly overrepresented in matched ankylosing spondylitis synovial fluid. Characteristic, it appeared, of ankylosing spondylitis blood was a TCR beta motif of several highly homologous variants.

V dropped 5 bases and J dropped 6 bases, with 15 bases sitting between them. CDR3 length equals 14 residues. Quantitative 5'-RACE was performed with molecular barcodes, and it yielded the TCR beta libraries. TCRdb itself ran the 5' RACE reads through MiXCR, one entry per CDR3 protein. This table has about 340,000 distinct CDR3 sequences, roughly 14% appearing once. Sequencing was carried out using blood, either unsorted or a sorted T cell fraction (not recorded which). The TCR sequence derives from a male donor with ankylosing spondylitis or in good health (not recorded which). The chain joins TRBV12-3 or TRBV12-4 to TRBJ2-3; no clear D. The CDR3 nucleotides are TGTGCCAGCAGTCTACTACTATCGTCCGATACGCAGTATTTT. Translated, it gives CASSLLLSSDTQYF.